The 17 T cell receptor beta chains below come from one sample, sequenced in a study of cytomegalovirus exposure and HLA in healthy donors. This PCR relied on a set of 60 Vbeta primers and 13 Jbeta primers. Measured with immunoSEQ multiplex PCR; TCRdb has only the in-frame clones, and not every one. The sample lists approximately 59,000 clones, 60% to 65% occurring once. Input material: PBMCs. The receptors originated from a man aged 25-40 years in good health and CMV-seronegative.

The CDR3 DNA reads as TGTGCCAGCAGCTTAGACTTCACCGGGGAGCTGTTTTTT. Its translation: CASSLDFTGELFF. The V call is TRBV11-2, the J call TRBJ2-2; D is uncertain. This CDR3 comprises 13 residues. Looked up from germline, CDR1 is SGHAT and CDR2 is FQNNGV. The V and J ends lost 0 bases and 4 bases respectively, with 3 bases between them.

This clone was counted a few times. The chain carries TRBV5-1 and TRBJ1-6, with 7 bases that match TRBD1. Germline lookup yields CDR1 SGHRS and CDR2 YFSETQ. V gave up 0 bases and J gave up 5 bases; unmatched junction bases: 8. The CDR3 loop spans 17 amino acids. CDR3 region: CASSLVVGDSNNSPLHF. The CDR3 DNA sequence: TGCGCCAGCAGCTTGGTTGTCGGGGACAGTAATAATTCACCCCTCCACTTT.

This clone was seen only a few times. The V gene is TRBV30, the J gene TRBJ2-3, with 8 bases fitting TRBD1. Looked up from germline, CDR1 is GTSNPN and CDR2 is SVGIG (reference sequence). This CDR3 spans 14 amino acids. With 5 bases clipped from V and 0 bases from J, the junction kept 4 bases outside the gene matches. CDR3 in DNA: TGTGCCTGGGGACAGGGCCTAAGCACAGATACGCAGTATTTT. It is translated as CAWGQGLSTDTQYF.

The V call is TRBV30, the J call TRBJ2-6, with D unclear. CDR3 length: 15 residues. Germline CDR1 is GTSNPN and CDR2 is SVGIG (reference sequence). V lost 2 bases, J lost 3 bases, and 11 bases lay in between. CDR3 protein: CAWSRSPGGANVLTF. The CDR3 nucleotides read TGTGCCTGGAGTAGGAGCCCCGGTGGGGCCAACGTCCTGACTTTC.

The V call is TRBV30, the J call TRBJ2-7, with D hard to call. The CDR3 contains 12 residues. Germline CDR1 reads GTSNPN; CDR2 reads SVGIG (reference sequence). The V end lost 3 bases, the J end lost 6 bases, and 12 bases lay between the germline ends. The CDR3 DNA reads as TGTGCCTGGAGCTTAAAAAGAGGCGAGCAGTACTTC. The encoded protein is CAWSLKRGEQYF. Full variable domain (remainder filled in from reference TRBV30 and TRBJ2-7): SQTIHQWPATLVQPVGSPLSLECTVEGTSNPNLYWYRQAAGRGLQLLFYSVGIGQISSEVPQNLSASRPQDRQFILSSKKLLLSDSGFYLCAWSLKRGEQYFGPGTRLTVT.

This clone was recorded only once. The chain joins TRBV6-5 to TRBJ1-5, with TRBD1 matching 7 bases. CDR3 length: 14 residues. Trimming took 5 bases from V and 4 from J; bases not matched to a gene: 5. Germline-derived CDR1 and CDR2 are MNHEY and SVGAGI. The CDR3 reads CASSRLQGNQPQHF. CDR3 coding DNA: TGTGCCAGCAGTCGCCTACAGGGGAATCAGCCCCAGCATTTT.

V and J are TRBV5-1 and TRBJ1-1; no reliable D call. The germline V gene encodes CDR1 SGHRS and CDR2 YFSETQ. The CDR3 has 15 amino acids. V lost 5 bases and J lost 3, with 17 bases in between. The chain's CDR3 is CASRNDGYAHTEAFF. CDR3 DNA: TGCGCCAGCAGGAATGACGGGTATGCGCACACTGAAGCTTTCTTT.

As concerns this clone: The junction and the germline gene differ at one end; a read error may be behind it. Written as DNA, the CDR3 is TGTGCCAGCGACCCCCCGGGACTAGCGGGGGCCGGCCGTGTCTTC. Its translation is CASDPPGLAGAGRVF. V is TRBV6-5 and J is TRBJ2-1, with TRBD2 matching over 14 bases. CDR3 length: 15 amino acids. Germline CDR1 is MNHEY and CDR2 is SVGAGI.

This clone was counted between two and nine times. The genes are TRBV12-5 and TRBJ1-5, with TRBD1 identical over 7 bases. J lost 0 bases, V lost 9 bases, and 11 bases had no gene match. The V gene's germline CDR1 is LGHNT and CDR2 FRNRAP. This CDR3 region has 16 residues. The DNA for the CDR3 is TGTGCTAGGGCCCGGGCGGGGACAGATAGCAATCAGCCCCAGCATTTT. This gives the protein CARARAGTDSNQPQHF.

The rearrangement links TRBV30 to TRBJ1-5; tentative D call: TRBD1 (6 bases). CDR1 is GTSNPN and CDR2 is SVGIG in the germline V gene (reference sequence). V lost 3 bases and J lost 2, with 17 bases in between. CDR3 length: 16 residues. The CDR3 region has the DNA TGTGCCTGGAGCGCAGGGACAAACCCCCGCAATCAGCCCCAGCATTTT. It translates to CAWSAGTNPRNQPQHF.

The chain recombines TRBV5-4 with TRBJ1-1, with no clear D. CDR1 is SGHNT, CDR2 YYREEE, per germline (reference sequence). Trimming took 5 bases from V and 2 from J, leaving 13 bases between them. The CDR3 loop spans 14 amino acids. This chain's CDR3 is CASSVAGVNTEAFF. The CDR3, as DNA: TGTGCCAGCAGTGTCGCCGGGGTTAACACTGAAGCTTTCTTT.

This clone was counted between two and nine times. J is TRBJ1-2 and V is TRBV7-8, with 7 bases that match TRBD1. Germline V gene sequence: CDR1 SGHVS, CDR2 FQNEAQ. The CDR3 has 13 residues. Germline trimming cut 1 base from V and 4 bases from J; bases unmatched to any gene: 0. CDR3 loop: CASSLGDSYGYTF. Written as DNA, the CDR3 is TGTGCCAGCAGCTTAGGGGACAGCTATGGCTACACCTTC.

The rearrangement joins TRBV5-4 to TRBJ2-2, with 9 nucleotides matching TRBD1. Germline V lookup: CDR1 SGHNT, CDR2 YYREEE (reference sequence). V was clipped by 5 bases and J by 7 bases; unmatched bases: 6. The CDR3 runs to 14 residues. The CDR3 region has the DNA TGTGCCAGCAGTCCCGGGACAGGGCACGGGGAGCTGTTTTTT. Protein product: CASSPGTGHGELFF.

This sequence joins TRBV6-4 and TRBJ2-2; D possibly corresponds to TRBD2 (5 bases). CDR1 is MRHNA, CDR2 SNTAGT, per germline. The CDR3 covers 19 residues. V was pared by 6 bases and J by 2 bases, with 25 bases between. The CDR3 nucleotides read TGTGCCAGCAGCGCGTTAGGGCTAGCTACAGATTTCAACACCGGGGAGCTGTTTTTT. Residues: CASSALGLATDFNTGELFF.

The CDR3 is CASSRTGDTAYEQYF. The CDR3 nucleotides read TGTGCCAGCAGTAGGACAGGGGACACCGCCTACGAGCAGTACTTC. The chain combines TRBV6-5 with TRBJ2-7; 9 bases are shared with TRBD1. Germline V gene lookup returns CDR1 MNHEY and CDR2 SVGAGI. The CDR3 is made up of 15 amino acids. V shed 5 bases and J 2 bases; nucleotides not matched to a gene: 7.

The chain links TRBV4-1 to TRBJ1-4; unclear D gene. The length of the CDR3 is 16 residues. Germline CDR1 reads MGHRA; CDR2 reads YSYEKL. V lost 3 bases and J 4 bases, leaving 15 bases between the germline ends. The CDR3 coding sequence is TGCGCCAGCAGCCACGCAAGAACCCACAGTAATGAAAAACTGTTTTTT. Residues: CASSHARTHSNEKLFF.

The DNA for the CDR3 is TGTGCCAGTAGGAACAGGGGGCAGGAGACCCAGTACTTC. This encodes CASRNRGQETQYF. The chain couples TRBV19 to TRBJ2-5, with TRBD1 matching 9 bases. The CDR3 is 13 amino acids. The germline V gene has CDR1 LNHDA and CDR2 SQIVND (reference sequence). V lost 6 bases and J lost 5; bases outside the gene matches: 4.